This T cell receptor (beta chain) came from a study of blood T cell repertoires in COVID-19. The overall study: The origin of the acute and convalescent COVID-19 samples was the United States, Italy and Spain. In each case, the material was cDNA or gDNA derived from T cells, B-cell-depleted T cells, or PBMCs.

The germline V gene encodes CDR1 SGHAT and CDR2 FQDESV (reference sequence). Trimming at V came to 4 bases and at J to 8 bases, leaving 4 bases not matched to a gene. The CDR3 is made up of 15 amino acids. Authors' data handling: Reference gene primer amplification yielded estimated nucleated cell counts. Here immunoSEQ multiplex PCR was the method, and the copy in TCRdb shows in-frame clones only, minus some. V and J calls and clone size come straight from that table; D and trimming were deduced from the DNA. The sample yields approximately 670,000 clones, 70% to 90% seen once. This sequence joins TRBV11-1 and TRBJ1-6, with TRBD1 matching 11 bases. The receptor comes from a woman under 30 with acute or convalescent COVID-19. Sequenced input: peripheral blood. The CDR3 coding sequence is TGTGCCAGCAGCTCCGGACAGGGGGCGTATTCACCCCTCCACTTT. Translation: CASSSGQGAYSPLHF.